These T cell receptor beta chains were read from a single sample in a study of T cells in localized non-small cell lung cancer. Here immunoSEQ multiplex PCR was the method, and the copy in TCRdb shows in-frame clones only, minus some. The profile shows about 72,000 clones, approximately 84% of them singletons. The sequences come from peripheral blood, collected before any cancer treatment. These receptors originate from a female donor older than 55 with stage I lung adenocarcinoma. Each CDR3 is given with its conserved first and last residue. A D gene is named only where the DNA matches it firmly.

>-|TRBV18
CASSRGLRTYNEQFF
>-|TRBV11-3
CASRSAVNSYEQYF
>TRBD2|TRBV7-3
CASSLEGVSGGTDTQYF
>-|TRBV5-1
CASSLAEVRTEAFF
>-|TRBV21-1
CASSSAGIAFTDTQYF
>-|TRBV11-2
CATGGDRRRYEQYF
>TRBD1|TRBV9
CASSVGQGGEAFF
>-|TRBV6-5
CASRDNNYGYTF
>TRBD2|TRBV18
CASSSTSGGISSTDTQYF
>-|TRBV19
CASSMQPPSSYNSPLHF
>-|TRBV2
CASTFYTDTQYF
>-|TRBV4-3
CASSQDIRTQNTEAFF
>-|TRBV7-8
CASSLGVRGASYEQYF
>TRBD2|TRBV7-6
CASSLGSSGRASYEQYF
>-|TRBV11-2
CASSLQANTEAFF
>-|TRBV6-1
CASSERLGGTDTQYF
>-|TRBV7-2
CASSLEGGNTGELFF
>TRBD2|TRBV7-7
CASSPGLAGGYEQYF
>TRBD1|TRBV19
CASSDRGVGQPQHF
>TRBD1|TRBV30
CAWSPPGGADEKLFF
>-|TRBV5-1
CASYPREGSYGYTF
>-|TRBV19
CASSIDLGDIENIQYF
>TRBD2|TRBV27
CASRGGGPNTGELFF
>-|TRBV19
CASSVGGLSYEQYF
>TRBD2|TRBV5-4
CASSTGTSGPYEQYF
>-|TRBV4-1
CASSHPGTEAFF
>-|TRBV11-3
CASSFGGRGETQYF
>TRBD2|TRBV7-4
CASNQRVTSGSYEQYF